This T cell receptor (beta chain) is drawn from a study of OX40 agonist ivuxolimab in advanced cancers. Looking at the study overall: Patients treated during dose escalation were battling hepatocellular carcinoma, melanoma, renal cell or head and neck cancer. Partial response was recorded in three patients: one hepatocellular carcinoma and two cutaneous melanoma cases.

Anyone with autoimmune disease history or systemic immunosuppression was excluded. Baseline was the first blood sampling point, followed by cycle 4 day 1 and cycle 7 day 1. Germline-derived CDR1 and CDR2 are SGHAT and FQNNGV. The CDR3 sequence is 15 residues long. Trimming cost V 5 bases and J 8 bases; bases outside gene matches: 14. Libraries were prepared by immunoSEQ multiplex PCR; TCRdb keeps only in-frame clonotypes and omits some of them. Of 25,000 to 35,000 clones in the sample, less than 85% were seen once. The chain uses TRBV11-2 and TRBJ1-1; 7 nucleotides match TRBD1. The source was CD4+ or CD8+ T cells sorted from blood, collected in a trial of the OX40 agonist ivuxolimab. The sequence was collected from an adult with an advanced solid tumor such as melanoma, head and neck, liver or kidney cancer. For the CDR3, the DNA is TGTGCCAGCAGCCCCTCCGGGACACAGGGGTGGGAAGCTTTCTTT. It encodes CASSPSGTQGWEAFF.